This entry lists 8 T cell receptor beta chains sequenced from one sample in a study of shared clonotypes between healthy human individuals. TCRdb's copy holds only in-frame clones and misses some; the assay was immunoSEQ multiplex PCR. This table holds roughly 510,000 clones, approximately 79% found once. The sequencing input was PBMCs. These receptors all come from a woman between 40 and 55 years old in good health. Some clones in this sample may be carry-over from other donors' samples.

This clone was observed once. DNA for the CDR3: TGCAGCGTTGAGGGACCCAACTACGAGCAGTACTTC. As protein: CSVEGPNYEQYF. This chain uses TRBV29-1 with TRBJ2-7; D may correspond to TRBD1 or TRBD2 (5 bases each). V was pared by 3 bases and J by 3 bases, with 9 bases between. The CDR3 runs 12 residues. Germline-derived CDR1 and CDR2 are SQVTM and ANQGSEA.

V is TRBV7-9 and J is TRBJ1-5, with 10 bases identical to TRBD1. With V trimmed by 5 bases and J by 6 bases, 7 bases remained unmatched. Germline CDR1 is SEHNR and CDR2 is FQNEAQ (reference sequence). The CDR3 totals 15 residues. As DNA, the CDR3 is TGTGCCAGCAGCACCGGGACAGGGGACTCTCAGCCCCAGCATTTT. Translating it yields CASSTGTGDSQPQHF.

The V call is TRBV6-5, the J call TRBJ1-3; D is ambiguous. The germline CDR1 and CDR2 sequences are MNHEY and SVGAGI. The CDR3 has 14 residues. With 0 bases removed from V and 2 bases from J, the gap between germline ends came to 5 bases. The CDR3 bases are TGTGCCAGCAGTTACTCGAGAGCTGGAAACACCATATATTTT. The encoded protein is CASSYSRAGNTIYF.

The sample holds one count of this clone. V usage is TRBV14 and J usage is TRBJ2-2; 13 bases line up with TRBD2. Germline CDR1 SGHDN, CDR2 FVKESK. The V gene end was trimmed by 0 bases and the J gene end by 7 bases; junction bases not matched to a gene: 14. The CDR3 covers 20 residues. CDR3 sequence reads: CASSQDRPYWTSGSNGELFF. The CDR3 nucleotides read TGTGCCAGCAGCCAAGATCGCCCTTATTGGACTAGCGGGAGTAACGGGGAGCTGTTTTTT.

The J gene is TRBJ1-1, the V gene TRBV15, with no clear D. The CDR3 is 15 amino acids. V lost 0 bases and J lost 1, with 9 bases in between. Germline V CDR1 and CDR2: LNHNV, YYDKDF (reference sequence). The CDR3 reads CATSRDGSSNTEAFF. CDR3 DNA sequence: TGTGCCACCAGCAGAGATGGCAGTTCGAACACTGAAGCTTTCTTT.

V is TRBV7-2 and J is TRBJ2-1, with D uncertain. Deletions cut 1 base from V and 4 bases from J, with 14 bases between. This CDR3 region has 16 residues. CDR1 is SGHTA and CDR2 is FQGNSA in the germline V gene. CDR3 residues: CASSLVGFRQYNEQFF. CDR3 DNA sequence: TGTGCCAGCAGCTTAGTAGGCTTCCGGCAGTACAATGAGCAGTTCTTC.

As for this clone: Additional DNA sequences in this sample encode the identical CDR3. V gene TRBV27 combines with J gene TRBJ2-7; D could derive from TRBD1 or TRBD2 (6 bases each). Trimming stripped 6 bases from V and 2 bases from J, with 11 bases between. CDR1 and CDR2 from the germline V gene are MNHEY and SMNVEV (reference sequence). This CDR3 region has 13 residues. Here the CDR3 reads CASRPGGPYEQYF. CDR3 nucleotide sequence: TGTGCCAGCAGACCTGGGGGGCCCTACGAGCAGTACTTC.

This clone was counted a single time. V is TRBV7-3 and J is TRBJ2-1; D uncertain. The CDR3 spans 13 residues. Looked up from germline, CDR1 is SGHTA and CDR2 is FQGTGA. Trimming left V 5 bases short and J 9 bases short, with 14 bases between. The CDR3 DNA follows: TGTGCCAGCAGCCCGCATGAGGTTGGTGAGCAGTTCTTC. Its translation is CASSPHEVGEQFF.